This T cell receptor beta chain was profiled in a study of OX40 agonist ivuxolimab in advanced cancers. Whole-study findings and limits: Relative to CD4+ cells, CD8+ T cells on average had more expanded clones.

This CDR3 contains 13 residues. Germline CDR1 GTSNPN, CDR2 SVGIG (reference sequence). The junction had 6 bases not matched to a gene; V was cut back by 8 bases and J by 4 bases. With regard to this clone: Its antigen is currently unknown.

The repertoire was sequenced with immunoSEQ multiplex PCR; TCRdb's copy has only in-frame clones and lacks some. The sample has roughly 8,700 clones, about 90% seen once; the top ten hold under 5%. The chain links TRBV30 to TRBJ2-1, with 9 bases fitting TRBD2. The clonotype comes from an adult with an advanced solid tumor such as melanoma, head and neck, liver or kidney cancer. This material consisted of CD4+ or CD8+ T cells sorted from blood, taken in a trial of the OX40 agonist ivuxolimab. The CDR3 nucleotides are TGTGCCGTCTTAGCGGGAGCGTACAATGAGCAGTTCTTC. This encodes CAVLAGAYNEQFF.